This record concerns one TCR beta chain sequence. The CDR3 sequence is 15 residues long. The germline V and J ends were trimmed by 0 bases and 7 bases, with 13 bases remaining between them. Germline lookup yields CDR1 LGHNA and CDR2 YSLEER. This specimen belongs to a study of control samples from healthy donors and cancer patients. Sequencing used immunoSEQ multiplex PCR; TCRdb keeps in-frame clones, though not all of them. The sample lists 60,000 to 75,000 clones, approximately 89% occurring once. J is TRBJ1-5 and V is TRBV4-3, with D possibly matching TRBD1 (6 bases). This clonotype was obtained from a man in his 60s with colorectal cancer. The sample taken for sequencing was PBMCs. Here the CDR3 reads CASSQEAGVGQPQHF. The DNA for the CDR3 is TGCGCCAGCAGCCAAGAAGCAGGGGTAGGACAGCCCCAGCATTTT.